The entry below describes one TCR beta chain. With the read ending 3 residues before the CDR3 end, the germline J gene is used to fill in that end. The sample belongs to a study of T cells in women clearing cervical HPV infection. Across the whole study: Only a few women had HLA typing results available.

Sequenced by immunoSEQ multiplex PCR; TCRdb stores in-frame clones only, minus some. This listing includes tens of thousands of clones. Germline-derived CDR1 and CDR2 are MNHNS and SASEGT. The junction had 6 bases not matched to a gene; V was cut back by 8 bases and J by 6 bases. The length of the CDR3 is 13 residues. V usage is TRBV6-1 and J usage is TRBJ1-5; 8 bases align to TRBD1. The TCR originated in a woman between 18 and 75 years old with a cervical HPV16 infection that either progressed to CIN3+ or cleared (not recorded which). Sequencing was performed on blood buffy coat. The sequenced part of the CDR3 DNA is TGTGCCAGCTGTGGACAGGGAGGTCAGCCC. As protein: CASCGQGGQP. The entire CDR3 is CASCGQGGQPQHF.